This T cell receptor beta chain was retrieved from a study of identical twins (dated by TCRdb to the mid-2010s). At the level of the whole study: The study deep-sequenced TCR alpha and beta repertoires from monozygotic twins, unrelated adults of various ages and cord blood to test whether fetal clonotypes persist. To rule out contamination, the twin experiments were replicated at different times with different library preparation protocols. What the research found in general, with its limitations: Out-of-frame TCR alpha sequences shared between twins showed an excess of low generation-probability sequences compared with coincidental sharing between unrelated individuals. Fewer insertions were carried by abundant cord blood beta clonotypes, a similar but weaker trend appeared in young adult naive repertoires, and no such trend appeared in memory repertoires. Because the same donors could not be followed over many years, the conclusions depended on cross-sectional statistical analysis. Invariant T cells such as MAIT and iNKT could partly confound zero-insertion analyses, although diverse VJ usage argued against such confounding for most clonotypes. Out-of-frame TCR alpha sharing in monozygotic twins was systematically underestimated by recombination models, whereas sharing between unrelated individuals was in agreement with the recombination models. Excess twin sharing in beta out-of-frame sequences was weaker because fewer shared sequences lowered the signal-to-noise ratio.

Of note for this clonotype: There is no known antigen for this receptor. No clone much larger than this one lies a single base away; base qualities are absent.

The protocol used for the library was 5' RACE. For sequencing, an Illumina HiSeq 2000 was employed. Template switching introduced a universal primer binding site; the final cDNA contained a unique molecular identifier, enabling accurate counting of TCR cDNA molecules. Specific primers in the conserved constant-segment region were used to synthesize first-strand cDNA for TCR alpha and beta chains. To control for contamination, each cDNA library was double barcoded with a SMART-Mk sample barcode plus Illumina barcodes. TruSeq adapter sequences along with Illumina sample barcodes were introduced in two successive PCR steps. The Illumina HiSeq platform was used with custom primers to sequence TCR alpha and beta cDNA libraries. Per the authors' processing: MiGEC processed the raw reads to extract unique molecular identifiers, while MiXCR was used to determine the CDR3 positions. For each individual, recombination models were inferred using an EM algorithm with the repgenHMM and IGoR tools. The tcR package in R was used for shared clonotype analysis, with sharing normalized by the product of cloneset sizes. To study raw recombination without the effects of thymic and clonal selection, out-of-frame nonproductive sequences were analyzed. TCRdb trimmed public reads at Q25 via fastp, called clones via MiXCR and kept in-frame beta chains. Rows merge per CDR3 protein into single entries with the most common DNA and genes. For this entry, the V and J calls and clone size follow TCRdb and not the study's own pipeline. Counted in this sample were 650,000 to 800,000 distinct CDR3 sequences; around 8.6% of them appeared once. The ten most abundant clones make up 0.75% to 1% of the sample.

Only healthy Caucasian donors were included. The twin cohort comprised three pairs of female monozygotic twins, all aged roughly 18 to 30 years. RNA for TCR libraries was isolated from peripheral blood mononuclear cells. V loses 2 bases, J loses 1 base, and the germline ends lie 17 bases apart. The CDR3 has 17 amino acids, counting the end cysteine and phenylalanine. The sequence is cut down to CDR3 DNA, 51 bases in frame from base 1. CDR1 KGHSH and CDR2 LQKENI were looked up in the germline V gene. Separately, the same data were catalogued under a study of yellow fever vaccine responses in identical twins. As that second study puts it: The T cell response to vaccination in identical twins was reported by the authors to appear partly convergent and partly personalized. The study precisely tracked vaccine-responding T cell clones in identical twins.

The receptor was derived from a woman aged 18-29 years in good health. Rearrangement joined TRBV18 to TRBJ1-1; too little of a D gene remains to name it. Sequencing was carried out using PBMCs. The CDR3 corresponds to CASSPFAIPSGNTEAFF. The nucleotide sequence is TGTGCCAGCTCACCATTCGCAATACCCAGTGGGAACACTGAAGCTTTCTTT.